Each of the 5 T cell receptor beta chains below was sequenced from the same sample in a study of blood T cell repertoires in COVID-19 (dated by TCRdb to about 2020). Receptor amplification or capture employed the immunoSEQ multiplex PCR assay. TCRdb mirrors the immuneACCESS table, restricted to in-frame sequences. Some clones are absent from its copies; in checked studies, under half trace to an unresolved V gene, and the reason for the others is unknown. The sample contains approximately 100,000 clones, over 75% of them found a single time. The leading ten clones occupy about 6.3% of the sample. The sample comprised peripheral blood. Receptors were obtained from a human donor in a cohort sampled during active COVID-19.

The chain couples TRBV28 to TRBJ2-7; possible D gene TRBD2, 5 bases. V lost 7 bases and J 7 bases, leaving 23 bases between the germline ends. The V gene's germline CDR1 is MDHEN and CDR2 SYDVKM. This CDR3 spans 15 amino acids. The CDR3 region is CASTLTGSRAREQYF. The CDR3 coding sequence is TGTGCCAGCACCCTAACGGGGTCCCGAGCGCGGGAGCAGTACTTC.

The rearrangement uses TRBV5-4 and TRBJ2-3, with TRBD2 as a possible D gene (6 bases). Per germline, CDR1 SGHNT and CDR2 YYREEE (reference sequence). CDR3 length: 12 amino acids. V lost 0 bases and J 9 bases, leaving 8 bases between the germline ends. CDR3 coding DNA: TGTGCCAGCAGCTTGGTGGCGGGGACGCAGTATTTT. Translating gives CASSLVAGTQYF.

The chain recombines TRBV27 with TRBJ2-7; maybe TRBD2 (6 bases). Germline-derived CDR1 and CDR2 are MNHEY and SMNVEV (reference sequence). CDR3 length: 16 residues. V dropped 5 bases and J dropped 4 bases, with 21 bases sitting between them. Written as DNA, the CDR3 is TGTGCCAGCAGTCATACTCCCCCGGGACTGGTGTACGAGCAGTACTTC. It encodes CASSHTPPGLVYEQYF.

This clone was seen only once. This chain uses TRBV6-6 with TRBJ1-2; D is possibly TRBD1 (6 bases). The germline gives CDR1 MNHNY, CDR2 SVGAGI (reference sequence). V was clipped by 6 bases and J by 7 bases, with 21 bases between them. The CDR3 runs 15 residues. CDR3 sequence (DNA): TGTGCCAGCAGCTACACTCCTCGGGGGGCCGGTGGCTACACCTTC. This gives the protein CASSYTPRGAGGYTF.

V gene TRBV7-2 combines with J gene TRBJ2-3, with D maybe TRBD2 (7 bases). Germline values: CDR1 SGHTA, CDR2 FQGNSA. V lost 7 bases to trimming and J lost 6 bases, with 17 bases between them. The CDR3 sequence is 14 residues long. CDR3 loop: CASILGGGVDTQYF. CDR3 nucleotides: TGTGCCAGCATTCTAGGGGGGGGCGTTGATACGCAGTATTTT.